This T cell receptor (beta chain) was found in a study of vaccination and CD4 T cells after COVID-19 (dated by TCRdb to between 2021 and 2024). Broadly, across the study: Convalescent patients had a positive SARS-CoV-2 result on nasal swab PCR, and of these patients, 8 or 9 had mild disease and one had severe disease. Six males and four females were included in the convalescent cohort, with two Hispanic individuals, seven Caucasians, two Asians and one multiracial person represented. Two doses of either the Pfizer-BioNTech BNT162b2 vaccine (n=8) or the Moderna mRNA-1273 vaccine (n=2) were administered to participants. Post-COVID blood samples from convalescent patients were collected a median of around 100 days after diagnosis, with a range of 35 to 161 days. The time from the second vaccine dose to post-vaccine blood sampling had a median of approximately 72 days and ranged from about 14 to 250 days. In over 8 COVID-19 convalescent patients and a handful of infection-naive healthy vaccine recipients, researchers compared the spike-specific CD4+ TCR repertoire from before mRNA vaccination with the repertoire from after. In control cultures, a CEFX viral epitope pool was used as positive control, an HIV-1 Nef peptide pool was used as negative control, or no peptide was added. Overlapping spike peptide pools from SARS-CoV-2 and from the common cold coronaviruses HCoV-NL63, HCoV-OC43 and HCoV-229E were used as culture stimuli.

Paper-wide results and their limitations: The median count of SARS-CoV-2-reactive clonotypes went up from approximately 22 after infection to some 38 after vaccination, although the change was not significant. Of the vaccine-specific clones in convalescent patients, 304 of 307, or nearly all, reacted only to SARS-CoV-2 spike and did not cross-react with common cold coronaviruses. The study included relatively few convalescent patients and did not analyze early timepoints after natural infection. Among the post-vaccine SARS-CoV-2-reactive clones in convalescent patients, a median approximately 90% showed up only after vaccination, which suggests vaccine-specific priming.

Judged by its sample share, this clonotype qualifies as medium-sized (0.01 to 0.1%). This clone's antigen is unknown. Base qualities are not provided; no much larger clone lies one nucleotide away. The library was made by PCR. TCR sequencing of DNA from cultured CD4+ T cells used the Oncomine TCR Beta short-read assay at the Johns Hopkins FTIC core. The QIAamp micro DNA kit was used to extract genomic DNA from the cultured CD4+ T cells. Oncomine TCR Beta libraries from cultured CD4+ T cells were pooled with unique dual indexes and sequenced on an Illumina iSeq 100. Turning to the authors' computational methods: Non-productive sequences were filtered out, and CDR3s that did not start with C, did not end with F or W, or were shorter than 7 amino acids were discarded. The MANAFEST web application identified antigen-specific clonotypes by comparing peptide-stimulated wells against reference wells and other culture wells. For a clone to be called positive, the clone needed an FDR below 0.05, an odds ratio above 5, and a productive frequency above 0.1% in at least two of three replicate wells. A clonotype was classed as cross-reactive if the clonotype showed significant expansion both in SARS-CoV-2 spike wells and in at least one common cold coronavirus spike condition. Using R version 3.6.1, CDR3 homology was evaluated through Levenshtein distances (stringdist) along with unrooted phylogenetic trees (ape). TCRdb reran the public reads through fastp at Q25 and MiXCR, keeping productive beta chains. Here each entry gathers all rows of one CDR3 protein and keeps the most common genes and DNA. The V and J calls and clone size come from TCRdb's table, not from the authors' own analysis. For this sample the table gives about 16,000 distinct CDR3 sequences, of which roughly half were detected only once. About 5% of the sample is taken by the ten largest.

The intended sense of this specimen's treatment or condition label: approximately nine-day PBMC culture with coronavirus spike peptide pools or control peptides (ViraFEST assay). The ViraFEST assay was used in the study, in which antigen-specific T cells were expanded with peptide pools and expanded clonotypes were subsequently identified by TCR sequencing. The convalescent patients' positive SARS-CoV-2 PCR tests fell between March and December 2020, which was before the Alpha, Beta and Delta variants emerged in the United States. Each well held about 2 million PBMCs cultured in IMDM containing approximately 5% human AB serum and approximately 9.8 IU/ml IL-2, with 8.5 to 10 ug/ml peptide pools added. Half of the culture medium was replaced with fresh IL-2-containing medium on days 3 and 7. Once the cells had been in culture for over 9 days, the EasySep CD4+ T cell isolation kit was used to isolate CD4+ T cells by negative selection. PBMCs were separated from whole blood using Ficoll-Paque Plus gradient centrifugation and then either used fresh or cryopreserved at -140C. Triplicate wells were generally used for each culture condition.

According to the germline V gene, CDR1 reads MNHEY and CDR2 reads SVGEGT. Reading from cysteine to phenylalanine, the CDR3 counts 13 amino acids. Just the 39-base CDR3 DNA is kept, in frame starting at base 1. At the junction V is shortened by 7 bases and J by 0 bases, with 9 bases in between. The chain links TRBV6-2 or TRBV6-3 with TRBJ1-1, with the D gene not clear enough to name. Sequenced here: CD4+ T cells from blood, cultured in vitro, sampled before SARS-CoV-2 vaccination. The sequence was collected from a human donor who had recovered from COVID-19. In nucleotide form, the sequence is TGTGCCAGCATAAGATTAATGAACACTGAAGCTTTCTTT. It encodes CASIRLMNTEAFF.